The table lists the clone carrying this TCR beta chain with a few counts. Its antigen is undetermined. These data originate in a study of human T cells and chemical hapten exposure. Whole-study findings and limits: DPC sensitization produced no change in TCRs with frequency above 1 in 1000. Relative to control repertoires, expanded TCRs gave rise to significantly more large CDR3 similarity clusters.

The germline gives CDR1 SGDLS, CDR2 YYNGEE. V lost 0 bases to trimming and J lost 4 bases, with 10 bases between them. The CDR3 is made up of 15 amino acids. The time point denotes: pre-sensitization, week 0. The treatment: therapeutic diphenylcyclopropenone sensitization with weekly scalp DPC. From whole blood left unfractionated, total RNA was extracted. MiXCR, run by TCRdb on the RACE reads, gives a single entry per CDR3 protein. This sample carries 35,000 to 40,000 distinct CDR3 sequences, 10% to 15% of them seen once, and the ten largest clones take about 1.9%. The chain recombines TRBV9 with TRBJ1-4; TRBD1 might be the D (5 bases). The specimen comprised whole blood, sampled in connection with sensitization to the hapten diphenylcyclopropenone (DPC). The source is a woman between 40 and 55 years old with alopecia areata. Some clones in this sample may be carry-over from other donors' samples. The CDR3 nucleotides read TGTGCCAGCAGCGTAGACGGCAGGGATAATGAAAAACTGTTTTTT. Protein sequence: CASSVDGRDNEKLFF.